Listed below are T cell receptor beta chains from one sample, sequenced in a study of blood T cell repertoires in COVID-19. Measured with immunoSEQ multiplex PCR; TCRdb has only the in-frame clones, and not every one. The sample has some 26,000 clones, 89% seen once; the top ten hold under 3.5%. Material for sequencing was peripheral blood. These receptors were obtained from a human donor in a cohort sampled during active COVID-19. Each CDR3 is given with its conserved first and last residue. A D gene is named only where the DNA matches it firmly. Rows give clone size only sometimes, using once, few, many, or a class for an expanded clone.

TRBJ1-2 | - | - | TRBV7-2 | TGTGCCAGCAGCGAAGGGGGAGGCTACACCTTC | CASSEGGGYTF
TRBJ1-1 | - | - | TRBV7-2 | TGTGCCAGCAGCTTGGAGGGAATCACTGAAGCTTTCTTT | CASSLEGITEAFF
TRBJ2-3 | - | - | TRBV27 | TGTGCCAGCAGCCGCACAGGGTGGGGAGACGATACGCAGTATTTT | CASSRTGWGDDTQYF
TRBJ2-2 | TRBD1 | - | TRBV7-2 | TGTGCCAGCAGCCCGGGACAGGGGTTCGGGGAGCTGTTTTTT | CASSPGQGFGELFF
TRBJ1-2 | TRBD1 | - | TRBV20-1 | TGCAGTGCTACGGACAGGGAAGGCTACACCTTC | CSATDREGYTF
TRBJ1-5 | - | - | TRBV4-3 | TGCGCCAGCAGCCAAGAGACAGGCCTGGTGGCTCAGCCCCAGCATTTT | CASSQETGLVAQPQHF
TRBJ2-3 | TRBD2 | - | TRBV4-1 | TGCGCCAGCAGCGTCCGCGGGGGGGTGGCAGATACGCAGTATTTT | CASSVRGGVADTQYF
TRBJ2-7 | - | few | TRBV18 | TGTGCCAGCTCACCGGCGGGGGCCTTATACGAGCAGTACTTC | CASSPAGALYEQYF
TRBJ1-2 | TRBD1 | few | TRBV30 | TGTGCCTGGAGCCCTGAGACAGGGTCCTATGGCTACACCTTC | CAWSPETGSYGYTF
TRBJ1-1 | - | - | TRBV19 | TGTGCCAGTAGTACAGGGTGGATGAACACTGAAGCTTTCTTT | CASSTGWMNTEAFF
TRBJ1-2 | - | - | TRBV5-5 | TGTGCCAGCAGCGTTGTGGAGGGAGAATATGGCTACACCTTC | CASSVVEGEYGYTF
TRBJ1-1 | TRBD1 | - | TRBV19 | TGTGCCAGTAGTCCCACACGGACAGGGTGGAACACTGAAGCTTTCTTT | CASSPTRTGWNTEAFF
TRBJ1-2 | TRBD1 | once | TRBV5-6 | TGTGCCAGCAGCGCCGGGACAGGGGGCTATGGCTACACCTTC | CASSAGTGGYGYTF
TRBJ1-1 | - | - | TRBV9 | TGTGCCAGCAGCGTACAGGGTTCCAGCACTGAAGCTTTCTTT | CASSVQGSSTEAFF
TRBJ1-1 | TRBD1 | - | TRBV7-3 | TGTGCCAGCAGCATCACAGGGGGGAAGAACACTGAAGCTTTCTTT | CASSITGGKNTEAFF
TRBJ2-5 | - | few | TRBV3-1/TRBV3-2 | TGTGCCAGCAACCCCGAACCAGGGAGGACAGGAGAAGAAGAGACCCAGTACTTC | CASNPEPGRTGEEETQYF
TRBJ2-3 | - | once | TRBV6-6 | TGTGCCAGCAGCCCCGCTCGGGATACGCAGTATTTT | CASSPARDTQYF
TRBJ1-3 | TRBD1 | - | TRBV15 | TGTGCCACCAGCACCCGACAGGGGCGGGGAGCTGGAAACACCATATATTTT | CATSTRQGRGAGNTIYF
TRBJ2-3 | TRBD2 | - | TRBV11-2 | TGTGCCAGCAGCTTAGTAGCGGGGGCTAGCACAGATACGCAGTATTTT | CASSLVAGASTDTQYF
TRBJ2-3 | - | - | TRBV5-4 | TGTGCCAGCACGCGAGGGGGGGCAGATACGCAGTATTTT | CASTRGGADTQYF
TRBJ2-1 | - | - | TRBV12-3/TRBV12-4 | TGTGCCAGCAGTTTAGGAGGGATTGAGCAGTTCTTC | CASSLGGIEQFF
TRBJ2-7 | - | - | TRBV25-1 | TGTGCCAGCAGTGAGACAGGAGCCTCCTACGAGCAGTACTTC | CASSETGASYEQYF
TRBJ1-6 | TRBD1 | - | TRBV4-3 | TGCGCCAGCAGTCCCGGGACAGGGGGTTCACCCCTCCACTTT | CASSPGTGGSPLHF
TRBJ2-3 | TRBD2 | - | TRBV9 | TGTGCCAGCAGCGTAGAGAATAGCGGGGGGGCCTTAGATACGCAGTATTTT | CASSVENSGGALDTQYF
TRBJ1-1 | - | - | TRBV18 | TGTGCCAGCTCACGTGCGGATTCCGAAGCTTTCTTT | CASSRADSEAFF
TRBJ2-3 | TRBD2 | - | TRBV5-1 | TGCGCCAGCAGCCTACCCCTAGCGGGGGGGCCAGATACGCAGTATTTT | CASSLPLAGGPDTQYF
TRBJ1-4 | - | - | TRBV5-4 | TGTGCCAGCAGCTCCCTAGGGGCAAGCAATGAAAAACTGTTTTTT | CASSSLGASNEKLFF
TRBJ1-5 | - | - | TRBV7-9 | TGTGCCAGCAGCTCCGGGGAGATCAATCAGCCCCAGCATTTT | CASSSGEINQPQHF
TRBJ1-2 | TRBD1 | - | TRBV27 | TGTGCCAGCAGTCTCGGGACAGGGGGCGCAGGCTATGGCTACACCTTC | CASSLGTGGAGYGYTF
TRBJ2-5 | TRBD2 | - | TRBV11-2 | TGTGCCAGCAGCTTAGGTCCCCCGGGGGGGGGTCAAGAGACCCAGTACTTC | CASSLGPPGGGQETQYF
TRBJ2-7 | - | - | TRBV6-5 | TGTGCCAGCAGTTACTCGAACAGCTACGAGCAGTACTTC | CASSYSNSYEQYF
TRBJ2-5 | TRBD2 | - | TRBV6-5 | TGTGCCAGCAGATTAGCGGGGGGGCAAGAGACCCAGTACTTC | CASRLAGGQETQYF
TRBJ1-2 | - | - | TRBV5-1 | TGCGCCAGCAGCCCGAAGCCTCCATATGGCTACACCTTC | CASSPKPPYGYTF
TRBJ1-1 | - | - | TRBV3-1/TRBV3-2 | TGTGCCAGCAGCCAAGAAGGGGCCCGGTCTTTCTTT | CASSQEGARSFF
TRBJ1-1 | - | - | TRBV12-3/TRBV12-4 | TGTGCCAGCAGTTTAGAGAAGGGGAAGGCTTTCTTT | CASSLEKGKAFF
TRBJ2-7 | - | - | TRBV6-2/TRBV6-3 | TGTGCCAGCAGCGGTTACGGGAGCTCCTACGAGCAGTACTTC | CASSGYGSSYEQYF
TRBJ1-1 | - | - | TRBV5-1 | TGCGCCAGCAGCGTAAACGGAGACTCGAACACTGAAGCTTTCTTT | CASSVNGDSNTEAFF
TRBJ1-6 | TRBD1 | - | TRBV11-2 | TGTGCCAGCAGCTTAAGACAGGGTGGTTCACCCCTCCACTTT | CASSLRQGGSPLHF
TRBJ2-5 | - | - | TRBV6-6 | TGTGCCAGCAGTTACTTGACCGGGGTCCAAGAGACCCAGTACTTC | CASSYLTGVQETQYF
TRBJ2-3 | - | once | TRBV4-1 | TGCGCCAGCAGCCAAGATCCTCGCGGGAGCACAGATACGCAGTATTTT | CASSQDPRGSTDTQYF
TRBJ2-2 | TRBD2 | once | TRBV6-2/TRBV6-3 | TGTGCCAGCAGTTACTTGGGCCCCTCCCGGGGGGCGAACACCGGGGAGCTGTTTTTT | CASSYLGPSRGANTGELFF
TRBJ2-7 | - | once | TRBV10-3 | TGTGCCATCAGTTACCAGACTTCCTACGAGCAGTACTTC | CAISYQTSYEQYF
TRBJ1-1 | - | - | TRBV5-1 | TGCGCCAGCAGCTTGATGAGTGGCACTGAAGCTTTCTTT | CASSLMSGTEAFF
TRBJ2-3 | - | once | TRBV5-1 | TGCGCCAGCAGCTTGGAGCCTAACTTGGCAGATACGCAGTATTTT | CASSLEPNLADTQYF
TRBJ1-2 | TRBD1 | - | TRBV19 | TGTGCCACCCTGAGAGGACAGGGCCTCAACTATGGCTACACCTTC | CATLRGQGLNYGYTF
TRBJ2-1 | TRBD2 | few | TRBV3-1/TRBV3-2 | TGTGCCAGCAGCCAGGTTGCCTTAAATAGCGGGGGGCCCCCTACTTCCTACAATGAGCAGTTCTTC | CASSQVALNSGGPPTSYNEQFF
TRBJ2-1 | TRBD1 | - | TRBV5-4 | TGTGCCAGCAGCGGGCGGACAGGGCAGGTACATTCTGAGCAGTTCTTC | CASSGRTGQVHSEQFF
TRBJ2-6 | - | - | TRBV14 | TGTGCCAGCGCCAGCGGCGCCAGCTCTGGGGCCAACGTCCTGACTTTC | CASASGASSGANVLTF
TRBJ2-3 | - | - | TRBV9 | TGTGCCAGCAGCGTAGAGACCCGGCGAGGGTACACAGATACGCAGTATTTT | CASSVETRRGYTDTQYF
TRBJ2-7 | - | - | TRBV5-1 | TGCGCCAGCATCGGGGAAGCGGACGAGCAGTACTTC | CASIGEADEQYF
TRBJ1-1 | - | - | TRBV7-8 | TGTGCCAGCAGCCGGGACATCAGCACTGAAGCTTTCTTT | CASSRDISTEAFF
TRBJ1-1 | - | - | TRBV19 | TGTGCCAGTAGTCTCGCGACAGGAAGGGTTGAAGCTTTCTTT | CASSLATGRVEAFF
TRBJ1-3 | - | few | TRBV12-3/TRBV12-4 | TGTGCCAGCAGCCCATCTGGAAACACCATATATTTT | CASSPSGNTIYF
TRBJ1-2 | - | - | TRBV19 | TGTGCCAGTAGCCCTCCGCGGGGGCGCTTCTATGGCTACACCTTC | CASSPPRGRFYGYTF
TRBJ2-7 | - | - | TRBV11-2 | TGTGCCAGCAGCCCACTGACAGGCCTCTACGAGCAGTACTTC | CASSPLTGLYEQYF
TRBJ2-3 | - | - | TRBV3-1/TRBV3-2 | TGTGCCAGCAGCCAAGTGTCCGACGGGGGGCAGTATTTT | CASSQVSDGGQYF
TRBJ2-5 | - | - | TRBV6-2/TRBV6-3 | TGTGCCAGCAGTTACCCCCCGGGTCAGAGGGGGGAGACCCAGTACTTC | CASSYPPGQRGETQYF
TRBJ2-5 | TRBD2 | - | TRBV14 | TGTGCCAGCAGCCAAGGGAGCTTGGGACTAGCGGGGAAGAAAGAGACCCAGTACTTC | CASSQGSLGLAGKKETQYF
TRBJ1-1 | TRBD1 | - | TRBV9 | TGTGCCAGCAGCGCTACCCGGGACAGGGGCCCGAACACTGAAGCTTTCTTT | CASSATRDRGPNTEAFF